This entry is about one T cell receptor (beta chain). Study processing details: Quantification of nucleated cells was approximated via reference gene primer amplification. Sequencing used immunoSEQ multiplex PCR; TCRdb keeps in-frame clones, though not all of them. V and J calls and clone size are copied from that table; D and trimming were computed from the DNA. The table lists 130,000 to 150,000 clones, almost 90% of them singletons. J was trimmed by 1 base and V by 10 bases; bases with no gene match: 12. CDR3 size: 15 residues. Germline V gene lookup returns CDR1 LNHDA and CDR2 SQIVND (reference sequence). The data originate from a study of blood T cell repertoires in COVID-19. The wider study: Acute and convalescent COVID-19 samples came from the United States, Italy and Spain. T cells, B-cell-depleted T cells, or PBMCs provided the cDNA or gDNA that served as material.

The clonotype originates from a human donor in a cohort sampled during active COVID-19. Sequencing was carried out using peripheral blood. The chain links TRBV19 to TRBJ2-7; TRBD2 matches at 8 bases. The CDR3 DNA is TGTGCCACCTCAAGAGCGGGAGAACTTTCCTACGAGCAGTACTTC. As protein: CATSRAGELSYEQYF.